Following are 27 T cell receptor beta chains from one sample sequenced in a study of T cell responses to AZD1222 COVID-19 vaccine. The protocol was immunoSEQ multiplex PCR, while the TCRdb copy is restricted to in-frame clones and leaves out a portion. The table records under 150,000 clones, 80% to 95% of them present only once. The material sequenced was peripheral blood, taken on day 0 of AZD1222 vaccination. The origin of the receptors is an adult in good health.

This chain joins TRBV2 and TRBJ1-2; tentative D call: TRBD1 (5 bases). Trimming pared 3 bases from V and 6 bases from J, leaving 17 bases between. This CDR3 is built from 15 residues. The germline V gene encodes CDR1 SNHLY and CDR2 FYNNEI. This chain's CDR3 is CASSDRAGTDNGYTF. CDR3 in DNA: TGTGCCAGCAGTGATAGGGCCGGGACGGATAATGGCTACACCTTC.

This clone is a singleton in its sample. The rearrangement links TRBV5-4 to TRBJ1-6, with TRBD1 as a possible D gene (6 bases). There are 17 residues in the CDR3. V was trimmed by 3 bases and J by 3 bases, leaving 16 bases between them. The V gene's germline CDR1 is SGHNT and CDR2 YYREEE (reference sequence). The DNA for the CDR3 is TGTGCCAGCAGCTCGCAAGGACAGAGAGGCTATAATTCACCCCTCCACTTT. Translated: CASSSQGQRGYNSPLHF.

V usage is TRBV27 and J usage is TRBJ2-1; tentatively, D is TRBD1 or TRBD2 (5 bases each). V lost 0 bases to trimming and J lost 4 bases, with 19 bases between them. Germline values: CDR1 MNHEY, CDR2 SMNVEV (reference sequence). The length of the CDR3 is 18 residues. The chain's CDR3 is CASSLSSWGGPPYNEQFF. CDR3 DNA: TGTGCCAGCAGTTTATCTTCTTGGGGCGGGCCCCCGTACAATGAGCAGTTCTTC.

The chain carries TRBV18 and TRBJ2-7, with 9 nucleotides matching TRBD1. The CDR3 spans 20 residues. J was trimmed by 5 bases and V by 2 bases; bases with no gene match: 22. The germline CDR1 and CDR2 sequences are KGHSH and LQKENI. The CDR3 sequence: CASSPFRPGQGMVSLNEQYF. The CDR3 coding sequence is TGTGCCAGCTCACCATTCCGCCCCGGACAGGGGATGGTTTCTTTAAACGAGCAGTACTTC.

The gene calls are TRBV3-1 (or the pseudogene TRBV3-2) and TRBJ2-1, with a weak D call TRBD1 (5 bases). This CDR3 contains 11 residues. V was cut by 3 bases and J by 10 bases, with 7 bases left in between. The germline CDR1 and CDR2 sequences are LGHDT and YNNKEL (reference sequence). CDR3: CASSHRQEQFF. CDR3 in DNA: TGTGCCAGCAGCCATCGACAGGAGCAGTTCTTC.

The rearrangement links TRBV2 to TRBJ2-5; possibly TRBD2 for D (5 bases). The length of the CDR3 is 13 residues. From germline, CDR1 is SNHLY and CDR2 FYNNEI. V lost 8 bases, J lost 1 base, and 11 bases lay in between. The CDR3 sequence is CASLRASQETQYF. The CDR3 nucleotides are TGTGCCAGCTTGAGGGCTTCCCAAGAGACCCAGTACTTC.

The chain is built from TRBV7-2 and TRBJ2-1, with 9 bases lining up with TRBD2. Germline V lookup: CDR1 SGHTA, CDR2 FQGNSA. V lost 5 bases, J lost 0 bases, and 5 bases stayed unmatched. The CDR3 runs to 16 residues. CDR3 residues: CASSLQLAGSYNEQFF. Written as DNA, the CDR3 is TGTGCCAGCAGCCTACAACTAGCGGGCTCCTACAATGAGCAGTTCTTC.

The rearrangement uses TRBV16 and TRBJ1-1; TRBD1 might be the D (6 bases). Germline V lookup: CDR1 KGHSY, CDR2 FQNENV. V was cut by 4 bases and J by 5 bases, with 11 bases left in between. The CDR3 extends over 13 amino acids. DNA for the CDR3: TGTGCCAGCAGCCCGTTGGGGGCAACTGAAGCTTTCTTT. It codes for CASSPLGATEAFF.

The rearrangement uses TRBV3-1 (or the pseudogene TRBV3-2) and TRBJ2-1, with D perhaps matching TRBD1 or TRBD2 (5 bases each). The CDR3 consists of 14 residues. Germline V gene sequence: CDR1 LGHDT, CDR2 YNNKEL (reference sequence). V lost 5 bases and J lost 5, with 13 bases in between. The CDR3 sequence: CASSEKGRNNEQFF. In nucleotides, the CDR3 is TGTGCCAGCAGCGAAAAGGGACGTAACAATGAGCAGTTCTTC.

As regards this clone: An end of the junction does not agree with germline; a read error may underlie this. For the CDR3, the DNA is TGTGCCAGCAGTGACTCCTACGAGCAGTACTTC. This encodes CASSDSYEQYF. The chain uses TRBV6-2 or TRBV6-3 and TRBJ2-7; D uncertain. Looked up from germline, CDR1 is MNHEY and CDR2 is SVGEGT. The CDR3 is made up of 11 amino acids.

J is TRBJ2-2 and V is TRBV5-1, with 9 bases lining up with TRBD1. Germline CDR1 is SGHRS and CDR2 is YFSETQ. V gave up 5 bases and J gave up 6 bases; unmatched junction bases: 8. The CDR3 contains 15 residues. The CDR3 protein is CASRSRTGEAGELFF. The DNA of the CDR3 is TGCGCCAGCAGATCCAGGACAGGGGAAGCCGGGGAGCTGTTTTTT.

This clone was picked up a small number of times. The chain combines TRBV7-8 with TRBJ1-5; 7 bases match TRBD1. The CDR3 runs 15 residues. Per germline, CDR1 SGHVS and CDR2 FQNEAQ. Trimming removed 5 bases from V and 3 bases from J; junction bases left unmatched: 7. The CDR3 bases are TGTGCCAGCAGCCCTATCACAGGGGTCAATCAGCCCCAGCATTTT. This gives the protein CASSPITGVNQPQHF.

The V gene is TRBV18, the J gene TRBJ2-4, with 8 bases lining up with TRBD1. CDR3 length: 15 residues. Trimming at V came to 0 bases and at J to 5 bases, leaving 3 bases not matched to a gene. Germline V gene data show CDR1 as KGHSH and CDR2 as LQKENI. The CDR3 sequence: CASSPPVQGENIQYF. CDR3 bases: TGTGCCAGCTCACCACCGGTACAGGGGGAAAACATTCAGTACTTC.

The V and J genes are TRBV19 and TRBJ2-7; 9 bases agree with TRBD2. The CDR3 is made up of 16 amino acids. J lost 3 bases, V lost 8 bases, and 14 bases had no gene match. Germline V gene data show CDR1 as LNHDA and CDR2 as SQIVND (reference sequence). The CDR3 loop reads CASSPPGGRVGYEQYF. The CDR3 DNA is TGTGCCAGTTCTCCACCCGGCGGGAGGGTTGGCTACGAGCAGTACTTC. Together with reference TRBV19 and TRBJ2-7, the CDR3 gives the full variable domain: DGGITQSPKYLFRKEGQNVTLSCEQNLNHDAMYWYRQDPGQGLRLIYYSQIVNDFQKGDIAEGYSVSREKKESFPLTVTSAQKNPTAFYLCASSPPGGRVGYEQYFGPGTRLTVT.

The gene calls are TRBV6-7 and TRBJ2-7, with D perhaps matching TRBD1 (6 bases). TRBV6-7 is filed as an ORF, its function uncertain. The CDR3 has 15 amino acids. The V end lost 7 bases, the J end lost 2 bases, and 18 bases lay between the germline ends. The CDR3 loop is CASTLRDIETYEQYF. DNA of the CDR3: TGTGCCAGCACCCTCCGGGACATCGAAACCTACGAGCAGTACTTC.

The genes are TRBV9 and TRBJ1-1; D gene uncertain. Germline assignment: CDR1 SGDLS and CDR2 YYNGEE. The CDR3 contains 17 residues. Trimming left V 3 bases short and J 0 bases short, with 18 bases between. CDR3 sequence (DNA): TGTGCCAGCAGCGGCGGGAGCTGGGAAACTTTGAACACTGAAGCTTTCTTT. Translating gives CASSGGSWETLNTEAFF.

This chain uses TRBV28 with TRBJ1-1; perhaps TRBD1 as D (6 bases). Trimming pared 8 bases from V and 2 bases from J, leaving 9 bases between. Per the germline V gene, CDR1 is MDHEN and CDR2 is SYDVKM. The CDR3 length is 12 residues. The CDR3 loop is CASGTINTEAFF. CDR3 in DNA: TGTGCCAGCGGGACAATTAACACTGAAGCTTTCTTT.

This clone was detected only once. The chain uses TRBV10-3 and TRBJ2-7; 9 bases match TRBD1. V lost 4 bases, J lost 5 bases, and 3 bases stayed unmatched. The CDR3 has 13 residues. Per the germline V gene, CDR1 is ENHRY and CDR2 is SYGVKD. CDR3 nucleotides: TGTGCCATCAGTGGCGGACAGGGGAACGAGCAGTACTTC. This codes for CAISGGQGNEQYF.

The chain couples TRBV5-1 to TRBJ1-1; D remains ambiguous. Trimming shortened V by 4 bases and J by 1 base, and 8 bases separated the two germline ends. CDR1 and CDR2 (germline): SGHRS, YFSETQ. The CDR3 has 13 amino acids. The DNA of the CDR3 is TGCGCCAGCAGCACTGGAGGGAACACTGAAGCTTTCTTT. As protein: CASSTGGNTEAFF.

The chain carries TRBV11-1 and TRBJ2-7, with a tentative D call TRBD1 (6 bases). Germline-derived CDR1 and CDR2 are SGHAT and FQDESV (reference sequence). The CDR3 is 14 amino acids. V shed 2 bases and J shed 4 bases, with 12 bases lying between them. Here the CDR3 reads CASSLRQERYEQYF. The CDR3 DNA is TGTGCCAGCAGCTTAAGACAGGAGCGATACGAGCAGTACTTC.

The CDR3 nucleotides are TGTGCCAGCAGTGACAGTGCGGGACAGGGTTACAATGAGCAGTTCTTC. This gives the protein CASSDSAGQGYNEQFF. V and J are TRBV6-4 and TRBJ2-1; 9 nucleotides match TRBD1. The ends lost 2 bases at V and 4 bases at J; junction bases unmatched: 6. The CDR3 contains 16 residues. Germline-derived CDR1 and CDR2 are MRHNA and SNTAGT.

The genes are TRBV6-2 or TRBV6-3 and TRBJ1-2; possibly TRBD1 for D (5 bases). The germline V gene has CDR1 MNHEY and CDR2 SVGEGT. This CDR3 has 16 amino acids. V shed 2 bases and J shed 0 bases, with 13 bases lying between them. The CDR3 DNA reads as TGTGCCAGCAGTTACGGCAGGGTGCGAGCTAACTATGGCTACACCTTC. It is translated as CASSYGRVRANYGYTF.

V is TRBV3-1 (or the pseudogene TRBV3-2) and J is TRBJ1-6; D unresolved. CDR1 and CDR2 (germline): LGHDT, YNNKEL (reference sequence). V was shortened by 6 bases and J by 6 bases, with 12 bases between the two germline ends. The CDR3 contains 14 residues. The CDR3 loop is CASRVNRGNSPLHF. CDR3 coding DNA: TGTGCCAGCAGAGTTAACCGGGGTAATTCACCCCTCCACTTT.

This clone was recorded once. This chain uses TRBV7-9 with TRBJ2-3, with TRBD1 matching 7 bases. V lost 10 bases, J lost 3 bases, and 7 bases stayed unmatched. Germline V gene lookup returns CDR1 SEHNR and CDR2 FQNEAQ (reference sequence). The CDR3 covers 13 residues. This CDR3 reads CATPSTGTDTQYF. In DNA, the CDR3 is TGTGCCACCCCATCGACAGGGACAGATACGCAGTATTTT.

The rearrangement uses TRBV29-1 and TRBJ1-1, with D unclear. Per the germline V gene, CDR1 is SQVTM and CDR2 is ANQGSEA. The CDR3 length is 13 residues. The germline V and J ends were trimmed by 3 bases and 1 base, with 9 bases remaining between them. The CDR3 DNA reads as TGCAGCGTTGAGGTACAGCAGAACACTGAAGCTTTCTTT. It specifies CSVEVQQNTEAFF.

The chain couples TRBV9 to TRBJ2-1; 13 nucleotides line up with TRBD2. V lost 4 bases to trimming and J lost 3 bases; unmatched junction nucleotides: 7. The CDR3 runs to 17 residues. CDR1 is SGDLS, CDR2 YYNGEE, per germline. CDR3 in DNA: TGTGCCAGCAGCCCTAGGACTAGCGGGAGTATCTACAATGAGCAGTTCTTC. Encoded protein: CASSPRTSGSIYNEQFF. The entire variable domain, with the rest obtained from reference TRBV9 and TRBJ2-1, is as follows: DSGVTQTPKHLITATGQRVTLRCSPRSGDLSVYWYQQSLDQGLQFLIQYYNGEERAKGNILERFSAQQFPDLHSELNLSSLELGDSALYFCASSPRTSGSIYNEQFFGPGTRLTVL.

The chain has TRBV28 and TRBJ1-1; no reliable D call. Per the germline V gene, CDR1 is MDHEN and CDR2 is SYDVKM. V was clipped by 2 bases and J by 7 bases, with 14 bases between them. The CDR3 extends over 14 amino acids. DNA for the CDR3: TGTGCCAGCAGTTTACCTCAAGGGATCGGTGAAGCTTTCTTT. Translation gives CASSLPQGIGEAFF.